The 7 T cell receptor beta chains below all came from one sample that was sequenced in a study of T cell repertoires in cytomegalovirus infection. Their target antigens are unknown. From the reads, TCRdb called clonotypes with MiXCR, one entry per CDR3 protein. The sample yields hundreds of thousands of distinct CDR3 sequences, approximately 30% seen once. The sequencing here drew on cultured CD8+ T cells from PBMCs, taken from culture after CMV antigen stimulation. Receptors were obtained from a human donor in good health (CMV status not recorded). Some clones in this sample may be carry-over from other donors' samples.

The V call is TRBV27, the J call TRBJ2-1; TRBD2 aligns across 11 bases. The length of the CDR3 is 13 residues. Trimming cost V 4 bases and J 13 bases; bases outside gene matches: 6. Per the germline V gene, CDR1 is MNHEY and CDR2 is SMNVEV (reference sequence). The CDR3 bases are TGTGCCAGCAGTTACCTAGCGGGGGGCTTACAGTTCTTC. Translated, it gives CASSYLAGGLQFF.

The chain carries TRBV28 and TRBJ2-1; 8 positions agree with TRBD2. This CDR3 has 17 amino acids. CDR1 and CDR2 from the germline V gene are MDHEN and SYDVKM. Trimming took 4 bases from V and 6 from J; bases not matched to a gene: 14. CDR3 loop: CASSSLLGGGGVNEQFF. The CDR3 coding sequence is TGTGCCAGCAGTTCCCTTCTCGGGGGGGGGGGCGTCAATGAGCAGTTCTTC.

The chain is built from TRBV12-5 and TRBJ2-7; D perhaps matches TRBD1 (6 bases). Trimming pared 0 bases from V and 1 base from J, leaving 16 bases between. Germline values: CDR1 LGHNT, CDR2 FRNRAP. This CDR3 is built from 17 residues. The CDR3 DNA is TGTGCTAGTGGTTTGGTCACCAGGGGCCCCATTTCCTACGAGCAGTACGTC. Encoded protein: CASGLVTRGPISYEQYV.

The CDR3 loop is CASSHTRENTEAFF. For the CDR3, the DNA is TGCGCCAGCAGCCATACAAGGGAGAACACTGAAGCTTTCTTT. This sequence joins TRBV4-1 and TRBJ1-1; D call uncertain. Trimming left V 3 bases short and J 1 base short, with 9 bases between. The CDR3 runs to 14 residues. CDR1 and CDR2 from the germline V gene are MGHRA and YSYEKL.

Comments on this clonotype: This may come from a read error, since a much larger clone is one base off. The chain is built from TRBV7-8 and TRBJ2-3; D uncertain. The CDR3 length is 15 residues. Germline V lookup: CDR1 SGHVS, CDR2 FQNEAQ. CDR3 nucleotide sequence: TGTGTCAGCATTAGTGGCCCCGGATTCACAGATACGCAGTATTTT. This translates into CVSISGPGFTDTQYF.

The chain recombines TRBV2 with TRBJ2-2, with 9 bases aligning to TRBD2. The germline V gene encodes CDR1 SNHLY and CDR2 FYNNEI. Losses at the gene ends were 0 bases for V and 5 bases for J; bases not matched to a gene: 1. The CDR3 runs 15 residues. The CDR3 bases are TGTGCCAGCAGTGAAGCTGGACTAGCGACCGGGGAGCTGTTTTTT. It is translated as CASSEAGLATGELFF.

The chain couples TRBV27 to TRBJ1-5, with TRBD1 matching 8 bases. Per germline, CDR1 MNHEY and CDR2 SMNVEV (reference sequence). Trimming cost V 5 bases and J 4 bases; bases outside gene matches: 4. This CDR3 has 14 residues. In DNA form, the CDR3 reads TGTGCCAGCAGTCCGACAGGGGAAAATCAGCCCCAGCATTTT. Translation gives CASSPTGENQPQHF.